These 11 T cell receptor beta chains came from one sample sequenced in a study of blood T cell repertoires in COVID-19. The repertoire was sequenced with immunoSEQ multiplex PCR; TCRdb's copy has only in-frame clones and lacks some. The sample lists about 220,000 clones, 70% to 90% seen once, with under 2.5% in the top ten. Material for sequencing was peripheral blood. Receptors originate from a woman between 70 and 85 years old with COVID-19, enrolled during active disease.

This clone was observed a handful of times. The chain combines TRBV19 with TRBJ1-5; perhaps TRBD1 as D (5 bases). The germline V and J ends were trimmed by 5 bases and 3 bases, with 20 bases remaining between them. The CDR3 sequence is 17 residues long. Germline V lookup: CDR1 LNHDA, CDR2 SQIVND (reference sequence). The CDR3 DNA reads as TGTGCCAGTAGTGTGTGGCGTGTCGGAGGGGACAATCAGCCCCAGCATTTT. Its protein product is CASSVWRVGGDNQPQHF.

The chain combines TRBV2 with TRBJ1-2; TRBD1 aligns across 10 bases. CDR1 and CDR2 (germline): SNHLY, FYNNEI. This CDR3 has 15 residues. With V trimmed by 5 bases and J by 6 bases, 9 bases remained unmatched. The CDR3 nucleotides read TGTGCCAGCAGTTCCCCCGGGACAGGGGATCATGGCTACACCTTC. Translating it yields CASSSPGTGDHGYTF.

This chain links TRBV27 with TRBJ2-1; the match to TRBD2 covers 8 bases. CDR3 length: 15 residues. Germline CDR1 and CDR2: MNHEY and SMNVEV (reference sequence). J gave up 8 bases and V 0 bases, and 6 bases lay outside the gene matches. CDR3 sequence reads: CASSLSGTRGYEQFF. The CDR3 coding sequence is TGTGCCAGCAGTTTATCGGGGACTAGGGGCTATGAGCAGTTCTTC.

The chain employs TRBV7-2 and TRBJ1-1; D is unresolved. Germline CDR1 SGHTA, CDR2 FQGNSA. Trimming pared 3 bases from V and 1 base from J, leaving 9 bases between. CDR3 size: 14 residues. The CDR3 region is CASSFLLTNTEAFF. The CDR3 DNA is TGTGCCAGCAGCTTTCTGCTAACGAACACTGAAGCTTTCTTT.

This rearrangement joins TRBV5-6 to TRBJ2-2; weak D call: TRBD2 (6 bases). This CDR3 region has 15 residues. Germline V lookup: CDR1 SGHDT, CDR2 YYEEEE. V gave up 0 bases and J gave up 1 base, with 7 bases separating them. CDR3 DNA: TGTGCCAGCAGCTTGGCGGGAGTGAACACCGGGGAGCTGTTTTTT. Translating it yields CASSLAGVNTGELFF.

The chain uses TRBV3-1 (or the pseudogene TRBV3-2) and TRBJ1-6; D is possibly TRBD1 (5 bases). The CDR3 runs to 15 residues. CDR1 LGHDT and CDR2 YNNKEL come from the germline V gene (reference sequence). V lost 2 bases and J lost 13, with 18 bases in between. The chain's CDR3 is CASSQQGIRGSPLHF. The CDR3 coding sequence is TGTGCCAGCAGCCAACAGGGAATCAGAGGATCCCCCCTCCACTTT.

V and J are TRBV5-1 and TRBJ1-5; D call uncertain. This CDR3 has 14 amino acids. The germline gives CDR1 SGHRS, CDR2 YFSETQ. V lost 3 bases, J lost 2 bases, and 9 bases lay in between. CDR3 region: CASSSVGGNQPQHF. DNA of the CDR3: TGCGCCAGCAGCTCTGTGGGAGGCAATCAGCCCCAGCATTTT.

The rearrangement links TRBV10-3 to TRBJ2-5, with 7 bases identical to TRBD2. This CDR3 has 13 residues. Per the germline V gene, CDR1 is ENHRY and CDR2 is SYGVKD. V was pared by 6 bases and J by 5 bases, with 6 bases of the junction left unmatched. CDR3 nucleotides: TGTGCCATCAGGAGCGGGGTGGTGGAGACCCAGTACTTC. Residues: CAIRSGVVETQYF.

The rearrangement joins TRBV30 to TRBJ1-2; no definite D call. V was trimmed by 2 bases and J by 8 bases, leaving 12 bases between them. Germline CDR1 reads GTSNPN; CDR2 reads SVGIG (reference sequence). The CDR3 spans 12 residues. CDR3 bases: TGTGCCTGGAGTAGGCAGGCTGGGGGCTACACCTTC. Amino acid sequence: CAWSRQAGGYTF.

The chain is built from TRBV7-3 and TRBJ2-7, with TRBD2 identical over 8 bases. Germline V gene data show CDR1 as SGHTA and CDR2 as FQGTGA. V dropped 0 bases and J dropped 2; count of bases not matched to a gene: 0. CDR3 length: 14 amino acids. CDR3 sequence reads: CASSLTSGAYEQYF. CDR3 nucleotides: TGTGCCAGCAGCTTAACTAGCGGGGCCTACGAGCAGTACTTC.

The chain has TRBV15 and TRBJ1-1; D is unclear. CDR1 is LNHNV and CDR2 is YYDKDF in the germline V gene (reference sequence). The CDR3 runs to 14 residues. Trimming removed 2 bases from V and 1 base from J, with 8 bases in between. CDR3 bases: TGTGCCACCAGCAGAAAAACAGCGAACACTGAAGCTTTCTTT. As protein: CATSRKTANTEAFF.